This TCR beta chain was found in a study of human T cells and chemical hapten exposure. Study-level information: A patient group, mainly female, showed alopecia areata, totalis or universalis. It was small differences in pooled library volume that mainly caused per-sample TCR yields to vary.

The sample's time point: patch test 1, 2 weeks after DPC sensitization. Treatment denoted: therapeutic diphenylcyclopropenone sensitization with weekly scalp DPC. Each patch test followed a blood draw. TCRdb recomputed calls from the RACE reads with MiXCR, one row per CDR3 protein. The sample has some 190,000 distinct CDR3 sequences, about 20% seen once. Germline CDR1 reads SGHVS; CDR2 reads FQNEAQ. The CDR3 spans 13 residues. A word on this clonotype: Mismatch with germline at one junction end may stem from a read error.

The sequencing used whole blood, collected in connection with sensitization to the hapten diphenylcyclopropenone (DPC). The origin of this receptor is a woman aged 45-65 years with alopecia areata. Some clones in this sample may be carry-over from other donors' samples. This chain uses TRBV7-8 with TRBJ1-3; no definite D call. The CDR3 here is CASSLGPERPGVF. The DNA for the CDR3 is TGTGCCAGCAGCTTAGGGCCCGAACGGCCTGGGGTTTTT.